These T cell receptor beta chains were read from a single sample in a study of Ad26.COV2.S vaccination and SARS-CoV-2 variants. Profiled with immunoSEQ multiplex PCR; TCRdb holds only in-frame clones, not every one. This table holds some 350,000 clones, roughly 81% found once. The sequences come from peripheral blood, collected in a trial of Ad26.COV2.S vaccine versus placebo. The origin of the receptors is a person between 18 and 59 years old who received the Ad26.COV2.S COVID-19 vaccine or a placebo. The CDR3 runs from the conserved cysteine through the conserved F or W. Fields, in order: CDR3 DNA, CDR3 protein, D gene, clone size, CDR3 length, J gene, V gene. A D gene is named only where the DNA matches it firmly. A row's size may be missing; if present it is once, few, many or a size class.

cdr3_nt: TGTGCCAGCAGAGTGACGCAGGGGTCAGATACGCAGTATTTT
cdr3_aa: CASRVTQGSDTQYF
d_call: -
clone_size: -
cdr3_length: 14
j_call: TRBJ2-3
v_call: TRBV2

cdr3_nt: TGTGCCAGCAGCCATAGCGGGGCCGCCTACGAGCAGTACTTC
cdr3_aa: CASSHSGAAYEQYF
d_call: TRBD2
clone_size: -
cdr3_length: 14
j_call: TRBJ2-7
v_call: TRBV7-2

cdr3_nt: TGTGCCAGCTCACCAACAGGCGGGGGGGGCACAGATACGCAGTATTTT
cdr3_aa: CASSPTGGGGTDTQYF
d_call: TRBD2
clone_size: -
cdr3_length: 16
j_call: TRBJ2-3
v_call: TRBV18

cdr3_nt: TGCAGCGCCCACCGGGACAGGGGCGCGGAGACCCAGTACTTC
cdr3_aa: CSAHRDRGAETQYF
d_call: TRBD1
clone_size: few
cdr3_length: 14
j_call: TRBJ2-5
v_call: TRBV29-1

cdr3_nt: TGCGCCAGCAGCCGAGACAGCTATCAGCCCCAGCATTTT
cdr3_aa: CASSRDSYQPQHF
d_call: -
clone_size: -
cdr3_length: 13
j_call: TRBJ1-5
v_call: TRBV4-3

cdr3_nt: TGTGCCAGCAGCAAGGGGGGCAGCAGTTTAGCCAATAATGAAAAACTGTTTTTT
cdr3_aa: CASSKGGSSLANNEKLFF
d_call: -
clone_size: -
cdr3_length: 18
j_call: TRBJ1-4
v_call: TRBV21-1

cdr3_nt: TGTGCCAGTAGTCGCGAACAGGGGGCGAATGAAGCTTTCTTT
cdr3_aa: CASSREQGANEAFF
d_call: TRBD1
clone_size: -
cdr3_length: 14
j_call: TRBJ1-1
v_call: TRBV19

cdr3_nt: TGTGCCAGCTCACCAGGGGGTTATGAGACCCAGTACTTC
cdr3_aa: CASSPGGYETQYF
d_call: -
clone_size: -
cdr3_length: 13
j_call: TRBJ2-5
v_call: TRBV18

cdr3_nt: TGCGCCAGCAGCTTGGGACGCCAGGGCCCCTTGAACGAGCAGTACTTC
cdr3_aa: CASSLGRQGPLNEQYF
d_call: -
clone_size: -
cdr3_length: 16
j_call: TRBJ2-7
v_call: TRBV5-1

cdr3_nt: TGTGCCAGCAGCACGGAAGGAGCAGGACTAGCTTACAATGAGCAGTTCTTC
cdr3_aa: CASSTEGAGLAYNEQFF
d_call: TRBD2
clone_size: -
cdr3_length: 17
j_call: TRBJ2-1
v_call: TRBV5-6

cdr3_nt: TGTGCCAGCAAAGGAGCGGGGGATGCAGATACGCAGTATTTT
cdr3_aa: CASKGAGDADTQYF
d_call: TRBD2
clone_size: -
cdr3_length: 14
j_call: TRBJ2-3
v_call: TRBV6-5

cdr3_nt: TGTGCCAGCAGCTCCGGGATCCAACAGCCCCAGCATTTT
cdr3_aa: CASSSGIQQPQHF
d_call: -
clone_size: -
cdr3_length: 13
j_call: TRBJ1-5
v_call: TRBV7-8

cdr3_nt: TGTGCCTGGAGTGGGTCCCTCATAACAGGGGTCGGGTACGAGCAGTACTTC
cdr3_aa: CAWSGSLITGVGYEQYF
d_call: TRBD1
clone_size: -
cdr3_length: 17
j_call: TRBJ2-7
v_call: TRBV30

cdr3_nt: TGTGCCAGCTCACCAACTATAGGACAAGAGACCCAGTACTTC
cdr3_aa: CASSPTIGQETQYF
d_call: -
clone_size: -
cdr3_length: 14
j_call: TRBJ2-5
v_call: TRBV18

cdr3_nt: TGTGCCACCAGTGACCCCGGGCTAGCGGGAGGGCCCGGTGAGACCCAGTACTTC
cdr3_aa: CATSDPGLAGGPGETQYF
d_call: TRBD2
clone_size: -
cdr3_length: 18
j_call: TRBJ2-5
v_call: TRBV24-1

cdr3_nt: TGTGCCAGCGAAACGGGAGGTCGTGGCTACACCTTC
cdr3_aa: CASETGGRGYTF
d_call: -
clone_size: few
cdr3_length: 12
j_call: TRBJ1-2
v_call: TRBV3-1/TRBV3-2

cdr3_nt: TGTGCCAGCAGCTTAGCTTTGAGGACCTACGAGCAGTACTTC
cdr3_aa: CASSLALRTYEQYF
d_call: -
clone_size: -
cdr3_length: 14
j_call: TRBJ2-7
v_call: TRBV7-9

cdr3_nt: TGTGCCAGTAGTAGCCCGGGACTTAATATTCAGCCCCAGCATTTT
cdr3_aa: CASSSPGLNIQPQHF
d_call: -
clone_size: few
cdr3_length: 15
j_call: TRBJ1-5
v_call: TRBV19

cdr3_nt: TGCGCCAGCAGCGCGGGACAGGGGGCAACCTACGAGCAGTACTTC
cdr3_aa: CASSAGQGATYEQYF
d_call: TRBD1
clone_size: -
cdr3_length: 15
j_call: TRBJ2-7
v_call: TRBV4-3

cdr3_nt: TGTGCCAGCAGCGTAGGGGGGGCCTACACGGCGGGAGATACGCAGTATTTT
cdr3_aa: CASSVGGAYTAGDTQYF
d_call: -
clone_size: many
cdr3_length: 17
j_call: TRBJ2-3
v_call: TRBV9

cdr3_nt: TGCAGCGTTGAGAACATGCCCGAGCAGTTCTTC
cdr3_aa: CSVENMPEQFF
d_call: -
clone_size: -
cdr3_length: 11
j_call: TRBJ2-1
v_call: TRBV29-1

cdr3_nt: TGTGCCAGCAGCTTTATCCAGGAGGCCTCCGAGCTGTTTTTT
cdr3_aa: CASSFIQEASELFF
d_call: -
clone_size: few
cdr3_length: 14
j_call: TRBJ2-2
v_call: TRBV11-2

cdr3_nt: TGCGCCAGCAGCCAATCTCCCGCCACATCTAATGGCGAGCAGTACTTC
cdr3_aa: CASSQSPATSNGEQYF
d_call: -
clone_size: -
cdr3_length: 16
j_call: TRBJ2-7
v_call: TRBV4-1

cdr3_nt: TGCGCCAGCAGCCACATCGACAGACTTAACACCGGGGAGCTGTTTTTT
cdr3_aa: CASSHIDRLNTGELFF
d_call: -
clone_size: -
cdr3_length: 16
j_call: TRBJ2-2
v_call: TRBV5-1

cdr3_nt: TGTGCCAGCAGCTTAGCGCGGCGCACTTTCAACGAGCAGTACTTC
cdr3_aa: CASSLARRTFNEQYF
d_call: -
clone_size: -
cdr3_length: 15
j_call: TRBJ2-7
v_call: TRBV7-2

cdr3_nt: TGCGCCAGCAGCTTGGGGGTAGTGAGCTCCTATAATTCACCCCTCCACTTT
cdr3_aa: CASSLGVVSSYNSPLHF
d_call: -
clone_size: -
cdr3_length: 17
j_call: TRBJ1-6
v_call: TRBV5-1

cdr3_nt: TGTGCCACCAGCAGGGACGGTAACTATGGCTACACCTTC
cdr3_aa: CATSRDGNYGYTF
d_call: -
clone_size: -
cdr3_length: 13
j_call: TRBJ1-2
v_call: TRBV15